This T cell receptor (beta chain) was sequenced during a study of neurological immune-mediated disorders. Findings of the study overall: No expanded-clone CDR3 amino acid sequence recurred across subjects, suggesting private TCR-beta repertoires. Multiple sclerosis was found to have the least TCR clonal expansion, below healthy controls, and HTLV-1-associated myelopathy the most.

Libraries used 2 million unsorted PBMCs kept frozen in RNAlater. The authors produced cDNA by 5'RACE using 10-nucleotide random UMIs. TCRdb independently ran MiXCR on the 5' RACE reads; one entry per CDR3 protein. The table includes tens of thousands of distinct CDR3 sequences, roughly 2.5% detected once. At least ten counts were recorded for this clonotype. Its antigen is not identified. V trimming: 0 bases; J trimming: 0 bases; junction bases outside the gene matches: 2. Looked up from germline, CDR1 is DFQATT and CDR2 is SNEGSKA (reference sequence). This CDR3 contains 16 residues. V and J are TRBV20-1 and TRBJ2-1; TRBD2 agrees at 10 bases. The sequence derives from a man over 45 with multiple sclerosis. The sequencing input was PBMCs. This CDR3 reads CSARDTSGASYNEQFF. DNA for the CDR3: TGCAGTGCTAGAGATACTAGCGGGGCCTCCTACAATGAGCAGTTCTTC.